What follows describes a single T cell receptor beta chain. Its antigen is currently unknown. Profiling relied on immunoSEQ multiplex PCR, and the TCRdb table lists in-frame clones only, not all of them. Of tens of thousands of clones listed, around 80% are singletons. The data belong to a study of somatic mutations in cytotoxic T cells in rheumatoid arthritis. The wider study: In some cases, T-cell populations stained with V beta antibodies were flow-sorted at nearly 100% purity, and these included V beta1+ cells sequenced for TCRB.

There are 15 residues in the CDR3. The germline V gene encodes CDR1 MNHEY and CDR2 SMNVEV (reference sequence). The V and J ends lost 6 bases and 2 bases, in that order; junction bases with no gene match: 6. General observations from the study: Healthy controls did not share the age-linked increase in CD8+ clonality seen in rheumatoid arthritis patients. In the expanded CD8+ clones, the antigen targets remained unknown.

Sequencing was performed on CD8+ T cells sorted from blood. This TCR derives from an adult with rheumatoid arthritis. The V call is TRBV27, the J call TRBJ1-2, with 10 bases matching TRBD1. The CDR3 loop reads CASRPGTGENYGYTF. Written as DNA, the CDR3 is TGTGCCAGCAGACCCGGGACAGGGGAAAACTATGGCTACACCTTC.